A selection of T cell receptor beta chains follows, all from one sample in a study of blood T cells in healthy people across ages. TCRdb redid the calling of the 5' RACE reads with MiXCR, one entry per CDR3 protein. The table shows some 1,800,000 distinct CDR3 sequences, with about two fifths occurring only once. The material sequenced was blood. Every receptor here comes from a human donor in good health. The CDR3 runs from the conserved cysteine through the conserved F or W. Fields, in order: CDR3 protein, CDR3 DNA, clone size, D gene, J gene, V gene. The D gene is left open where the match is weak. Not every row has a clone size; where given, it reads once, few, many or a size class.

CASSLEAGSYYGYTF	TGCGCCAGCAGCTTGGAGGCAGGGTCATACTATGGCTACACCTTC	many	-	TRBJ1-2	TRBV5-1
CASSIGTGDYEQYF	TGTGCCAGCAGCATTGGGACAGGGGACTATGAGCAGTACTTC	-	TRBD1	TRBJ2-7	TRBV11-3
CASLSYRAGANVLTF	TGTGCCAGCTTGTCCTACAGGGCTGGGGCCAACGTCCTGACTTTC	-	-	TRBJ2-6	TRBV25-1
CASSQGGQGRHYGYTF	TGCGCCAGCAGCCAAGGTGGACAGGGGAGGCACTATGGCTACACCTTC	-	TRBD1	TRBJ1-2	TRBV4-1
CASSLVNLGRDQPQHF	TGCGCCAGCAGCCTAGTTAATTTGGGGAGGGACCAGCCCCAGCATTTT	few	-	TRBJ1-5	TRBV5-1
CASSLYGSYGEQYF	TGTGCCAGCAGTTTATACGGGAGCTACGGGGAGCAGTACTTC	-	-	TRBJ2-7	TRBV12-3/TRBV12-4
CSAHRDSGEAFF	TGCAGCGCTCACCGGGACAGTGGTGAAGCTTTCTTT	-	TRBD1	TRBJ1-1	TRBV29-1
CASSLLVGGNQPQHF	TGTGCCAGCAGTTTACTCGTAGGGGGCAATCAGCCCCAGCATTTT	-	-	TRBJ1-5	TRBV12-3/TRBV12-4
CASDRGTTHETQYF	TGTGCCAGCGACCGGGGGACCACCCACGAGACCCAGTACTTC	few	-	TRBJ2-5	TRBV12-3/TRBV12-4
CAISETGGPTYEQYF	TGTGCCATCAGTGAAACAGGGGGCCCTACCTACGAGCAGTACTTC	-	TRBD1	TRBJ2-7	TRBV10-3
CSASGGLPSTDTKYF	TGCAGTGCTAGCGGAGGGCTACCGAGCACAGATACGAAGTATTTT	-	-	TRBJ2-3	TRBV20-1
CASSINPSGGAFIAKNIQYF	TGTGCCAGCAGTATCAACCCTAGCGGGGGGGCCTTTATAGCCAAAAACATTCAGTACTTC	once	TRBD2	TRBJ2-4	TRBV2
CASCLAGNEQFF	TGTGCCAGCTGCCTAGCAGGCAATGAGCAGTTCTTC	few	-	TRBJ2-1	TRBV11-2
CAIHNRPYGYTF	TGTGCCATCCACAACCGCCCGTATGGCTACACCTTC	few	-	TRBJ1-2	TRBV10-3
CSVQSFNGNTIYF	TGCAGTGTTCAGAGCTTTAATGGAAACACCATATATTTT	-	-	TRBJ1-3	TRBV20-1
CASSDEGGSYNEQFF	TGTGCCAGCAGTGATGAGGGGGGATCCTACAATGAGCAGTTCTTC	-	-	TRBJ2-1	TRBV2
CASSLPTGRGNEQFF	TGTGCCAGCAGCTTACCGACAGGCCGGGGCAATGAGCAGTTCTTC	few	-	TRBJ2-1	TRBV7-9
CASSPGGFLSNYGYTF	TGTGCCAGCAGCCCTGGCGGGTTCCTCTCTAACTATGGCTACACCTTC	-	-	TRBJ1-2	TRBV28
CSVEDLAGANYNEQFF	TGCAGCGTTGAAGATCTTGCAGGGGCCAACTACAATGAGCAGTTCTTC	many	-	TRBJ2-1	TRBV29-1
CACVQFGEQYF	TGTGCCTGCGTCCAATTTGGCGAGCAGTACTTC	-	-	TRBJ2-7	TRBV28
CATSRERGLSEQYF	TGTGCCACCAGCAGAGAACGGGGGTTAAGCGAGCAGTACTTC	-	-	TRBJ2-7	TRBV15
CAIRGEQGVLYGYTF	TGTGCCATCAGGGGTGAACAGGGGGTACTCTATGGCTACACCTTC	-	TRBD1	TRBJ1-2	TRBV10-3
CASSRLPGQKFLGRPTGELFF	TGTGCCAGCAGTCGACTTCCCGGACAAAAGTTTCTTGGTCGACCAACCGGGGAGCTGTTTTTT	-	-	TRBJ2-2	TRBV6-4
CASSQDWSRGRETQYF	TGTGCCAGCAGCCAAGATTGGTCTCGCGGGCGGGAGACCCAGTACTTC	many	-	TRBJ2-5	TRBV4-2
CAATSRGQETQYF	TGTGCCGCGACGTCCCGGGGGCAAGAGACCCAGTACTTC	-	-	TRBJ2-5	TRBV10-3
CASSGGTGGTNKKLFF	TGCGCCAGCAGCGGCGGGACAGGGGGCACTAATAAAAAACTGTTTTTT	-	TRBD1	TRBJ1-4	TRBV5-1
CSATEPQGAQPQHF	TGCAGTGCTACAGAGCCTCAGGGCGCTCAGCCCCAGCATTTT	-	-	TRBJ1-5	TRBV20-1
CASSLTGQGVYNEQFF	TGCGCCAGCAGCCTAACGGGACAGGGAGTGTACAATGAGCAGTTCTTC	few	TRBD1	TRBJ2-1	TRBV5-1
CASSCQGRGDEQYF	TGCGCCAGCAGCTGCCAGGGCCGGGGGGATGAGCAGTACTTC	-	TRBD2	TRBJ2-7	TRBV5-1
CASSFLPGHQGWEETQYF	TGTGCCAGCAGCTTTCTTCCGGGACACCAGGGATGGGAAGAGACCCAGTACTTC	-	-	TRBJ2-5	TRBV11-1
CSAMGARTSSVEQFF	TGCAGTGCTATGGGGGCGAGGACTAGCTCCGTCGAGCAGTTCTTC	once	TRBD2	TRBJ2-1	TRBV20-1
CASRTTPGGEYNEQYF	TGTGCCAGCAGGACAACCCCAGGGGGAGAATACAATGAGCAGTACTTC	-	TRBD1	TRBJ2-5	TRBV6-5
CSGGQFRDTQYF	TGCAGCGGGGGACAATTTAGGGATACGCAGTATTTT	-	-	TRBJ2-3	TRBV29-1
CSAVDRANYGYTF	TGCAGCGCCGTCGACAGGGCAAACTATGGCTACACCTTC	-	TRBD1	TRBJ1-2	TRBV29-1
CASSLGAAGGYNEQFF	TGTGCCAGCAGCCTAGGGGCGGCGGGGGGGTACAATGAGCAGTTCTTC	-	TRBD2	TRBJ2-1	TRBV7-8
CASSVGGGGVSDTQYF	TGTGCCAGCAGCGTAGGTGGGGGGGGCGTGTCAGATACGCAGTATTTT	-	-	TRBJ2-3	TRBV9
CASSRGTMNTEAFF	TGTGCCAGCAGCAGGGGAACCATGAACACTGAAGCTTTCTTT	-	-	TRBJ1-1	TRBV12-3/TRBV12-4
CASRIAGALSSYNEQFF	TGTGCCAGCAGGATAGCGGGGGCCCTAAGCTCCTACAATGAGCAGTTCTTC	few	TRBD2	TRBJ2-1	TRBV6-2/TRBV6-3
CANSIRGTSGYNEQFF	TGTGCCAACAGCATCCGCGGGACTAGCGGATACAATGAGCAGTTCTTC	-	TRBD2	TRBJ2-1	TRBV11-1
CASSEVDEQFF	TGTGCCAGTTCAGAGGTCGATGAGCAGTTCTTC	few	-	TRBJ2-1	TRBV12-3/TRBV12-4
CASSLLYLTQSTGTQYF	TGTGCCAGCAGCTTACTTTACCTGACACAAAGCACAGGTACGCAGTATTTT	-	-	TRBJ2-3	TRBV11-2
CATSSGTGNQPQHF	TGTGCCACCAGCAGTGGGACAGGCAATCAGCCCCAGCATTTT	-	TRBD1	TRBJ1-5	TRBV15